These 24 T cell receptor beta chains came from one sample sequenced in a study of T cells after yellow fever vaccination. TCRdb re-called the 5' RACE reads through MiXCR, storing one row per CDR3 protein. This sample has 200,000 to 300,000 distinct CDR3 sequences, with 3.6% found just once. The sequencing used PBMCs, collected 15 days after the yellow fever booster vaccination. The receptors derive from a man aged 18-30 years who received the YFV17D yellow fever vaccine.

This clonotype was seen repeatedly, ten times or more. The CDR3 DNA reads as TGTGCCAGCAGCGCCGGACAGGGGCATAATCAGCCCCAGCATTTT. Translation: CASSAGQGHNQPQHF. This chain connects TRBV7-9 to TRBJ1-5, with 9 nucleotides matching TRBD1. V lost 5 bases and J lost 4; bases outside the gene matches: 6. CDR1 and CDR2 (germline): SEHNR, FQNEAQ (reference sequence). This CDR3 spans 15 amino acids.

This clonotype was detected many times. The DNA for the CDR3 is TGTGCCAGCAGTCCAGCGTACCGCCCCTACAATGAGCAGTTCTTC. Residues: CASSPAYRPYNEQFF. The rearrangement links TRBV5-5 to TRBJ2-1; no firm D call. Germline lookup yields CDR1 SGHKS and CDR2 YYEKEE (reference sequence). The CDR3 length is 15 residues. Trimming left V 5 bases short and J 2 bases short, with 14 bases between.

This clonotype was observed many times. The chain is built from TRBV28 and TRBJ2-6, with D possibly being TRBD2 (5 bases). V shed 8 bases and J shed 1 base, with 12 bases lying between them. Germline loops: CDR1 MDHEN, CDR2 SYDVKM. The CDR3 covers 15 residues. The CDR3 DNA reads TGTGCCAGCGGACTTAAGAGTTCTGGGGCCAACGTCCTGACTTTC. It yields the protein CASGLKSSGANVLTF.

The sample holds many counts of this clonotype. V gene TRBV6-2 or TRBV6-3 combines with J gene TRBJ2-7; 7 positions agree with TRBD1. This CDR3 spans 14 amino acids. V dropped 2 bases and J dropped 3; count of bases not matched to a gene: 4. The germline CDR1 and CDR2 sequences are MNHEY and SVGEGT. CDR3 nucleotides: TGTGCCAGCAGTTACCAGGACAGGCTCTACGAGCAGTACGTC. This codes for CASSYQDRLYEQYV.

This clonotype was seen many times. The V and J genes are TRBV5-1 and TRBJ1-3, with D uncertain. The V end was cut by 0 bases, the J end by 0 bases, with 7 bases between. Germline CDR1 SGHRS, CDR2 YFSETQ. This CDR3 is built from 15 residues. CDR3 nucleotide sequence: TGCGCCAGCAGCTTGGGGGGTTACTCTGGAAACACCATATATTTT. Protein: CASSLGGYSGNTIYF. The full variable domain, in which reference TRBV5-1 and TRBJ1-3 provide the parts outside the CDR3, is KAGVTQTPRYLIKTRGQQVTLSCSPISGHRSVSWYQQTPGQGLQFLFEYFSETQRNKGNFPGRFSGRQFSNSRSEMNVSTLELGDSALYLCASSLGGYSGNTIYFGEGSWLTVV.

This clonotype occurred many times. The chain employs TRBV20-1 and TRBJ1-6; no reliable D call. V was pared by 0 bases and J by 14 bases, with 17 bases between. The CDR3 spans 14 residues. Germline V CDR1 and CDR2: DFQATT, SNEGSKA (reference sequence). In DNA, the CDR3 is TGCAGTGCTAGAGAGGCCTCCCCCGTAGTGTCCCTCCACTTT. This sequence encodes CSAREASPVVSLHF.

This clonotype was observed many times. The CDR3 bases are TGTGCCAGCAGCTCCTGGACTGTGAACACCGGGGAGCTGTTTTTT. Protein: CASSSWTVNTGELFF. The rearrangement uses TRBV5-4 and TRBJ2-2, with D tentatively TRBD2 (5 bases). Trimming cost V 3 bases and J 1 base, with 10 bases left between them. The germline CDR1 and CDR2 sequences are SGHNT and YYREEE (reference sequence). The length of the CDR3 is 15 residues.

This clonotype was seen many times. The rearrangement uses TRBV7-2 and TRBJ2-3, with a weak D call TRBD2 (6 bases). Trimming pared 1 base from V and 0 bases from J, leaving 11 bases between. The germline CDR1 and CDR2 sequences are SGHTA and FQGNSA. The CDR3 loop spans 16 amino acids. The DNA of the CDR3 is TGTGCCAGCAGCTTAGTCCGGGGACTCAGCACAGATACGCAGTATTTT. The encoded protein is CASSLVRGLSTDTQYF.

This clonotype was detected ten times or more. The chain uses TRBV6-2 or TRBV6-3 and TRBJ2-1; no reliable D call. CDR1 and CDR2 from the germline V gene are MNHEY and SVGEGT. The CDR3 totals 15 residues. V gave up 5 bases and J gave up 0 bases, with 11 bases separating them. CDR3 DNA: TGTGCCAGCAGTCCAAGTATGAGCTCCTACAATGAGCAGTTCTTC. Its translation: CASSPSMSSYNEQFF.

This clonotype occurred many times. V gene TRBV20-1 combines with J gene TRBJ1-4, with D possibly TRBD1 on 6 matching bases. V was cut by 3 bases and J by 6 bases, with 14 bases left in between. Germline CDR1 is DFQATT and CDR2 is SNEGSKA (reference sequence). This CDR3 contains 14 residues. The CDR3 loop is CSARRGGRDEKLFF. The CDR3, as DNA: TGCAGTGCTAGGCGGGGGGGGCGCGATGAAAAACTGTTTTTT.

This clonotype was found many times. The chain recombines TRBV4-3 with TRBJ2-1; D may be TRBD1 (5 bases). This CDR3 comprises 15 residues. CDR1 and CDR2 from the germline V gene are LGHNA and YSLEER. Trimming removed 1 base at V and 4 bases at J, with 11 bases between. The CDR3 nucleotides are TGCGCCAGCAGCCAAGGGATGACAGAATACAATGAGCAGTTCTTC. It translates to CASSQGMTEYNEQFF.

This clonotype has at least ten counts. The chain combines TRBV7-3 with TRBJ2-2; the match to TRBD2 covers 12 bases. CDR1 SGHTA and CDR2 FQGTGA come from the germline V gene. This CDR3 spans 18 amino acids. V gave up 4 bases and J gave up 3 bases; unmatched junction bases: 9. CDR3 region: CASSSPATSGGYTGELFF. DNA for the CDR3: TGTGCCAGCAGCTCCCCAGCAACTAGCGGGGGGTACACCGGGGAGCTGTTTTTT.

V usage is TRBV11-3 and J usage is TRBJ2-1; 11 bases are a match to TRBD2. V shed 5 bases and J 9 bases; nucleotides not matched to a gene: 12. The germline V gene has CDR1 SGHNT and CDR2 YENEEA. This CDR3 has 16 amino acids. The CDR3 sequence: CASSKGLAGGIIEQFF. The CDR3 coding sequence is TGTGCCAGCAGCAAGGGGCTAGCGGGGGGCATCATTGAGCAGTTCTTC.

This clonotype was recorded many times. This chain links TRBV6-1 with TRBJ2-7, with 9 bases matching TRBD2. V shed 8 bases, J shed 7 bases, and the junction held 9 bases outside the gene matches. Germline V gene data show CDR1 as MNHNS and CDR2 as SASEGT. There are 13 residues in the CDR3. The CDR3 nucleotides read TGTGCCAGCGGCGGGGGGGCTCCGGAGGAGCAGTACTTC. This sequence encodes CASGGGAPEEQYF.

This clonotype was counted at least ten times. The germline gene is not matched at one end of the junction; a read error may be the cause. The rearrangement joins TRBV7-7 to TRBJ2-3; 8 bases align to TRBD1. The CDR3 loop spans 14 amino acids. CDR1 is SSHAT, CDR2 FNYEAQ, per germline (reference sequence). CDR3 sequence: CASSSDRGADTQYF. CDR3 coding DNA: TGTGCTAGCAGCTCCGACAGGGGAGCAGATACGCAGTATTTT. Variable domain in full (rest from reference TRBV7-7 and TRBJ2-3): GAGVSQSPRYKVTKRGQDVTLRCDPISSHATLYWYQQALGQGPEFLTYFNYEAQPDKSGLPSDRFSAERPEGSISTLTIQRTEQRDSAMYRCASSSDRGADTQYFGPGTRLTVL.

This clonotype was found many times. The chain combines TRBV2 with TRBJ2-5, with 8 bases that match TRBD1. Looked up from germline, CDR1 is SNHLY and CDR2 is FYNNEI. This CDR3 comprises 13 residues. Germline trimming cut 1 base from V and 6 bases from J; bases unmatched to any gene: 1. The CDR3 sequence: CASSEGQGKTQYF. CDR3 nucleotides: TGTGCCAGCAGTGAAGGACAGGGGAAGACCCAGTACTTC.

This clonotype appeared many times. The chain employs TRBV4-1 and TRBJ1-1; D remains unclear. This CDR3 has 14 residues. The germline V gene has CDR1 MGHRA and CDR2 YSYEKL. Trimming took off 0 bases at V and 0 bases at J, with 5 bases between the two ends. CDR3 sequence (DNA): TGCGCCAGCAGCCAAGAAGGCGTGAACACTGAAGCTTTCTTT. This sequence encodes CASSQEGVNTEAFF.

The sample holds many counts of this clonotype. The J gene is TRBJ2-3, the V gene TRBV20-1, with 7 bases lining up with TRBD2. CDR1 is DFQATT and CDR2 is SNEGSKA in the germline V gene (reference sequence). CDR3 size: 15 residues. The J segment lost 4 bases and the V segment lost 0 bases, leaving 7 bases of the junction unmatched. CDR3 sequence reads: CSAREPTSSPDTQYF. The CDR3 nucleotides are TGCAGTGCTAGAGAGCCGACTAGCTCTCCAGATACGCAGTATTTT.

This clonotype has ten or more counts. The rearrangement uses TRBV11-3 and TRBJ2-2; 9 bases are a match to TRBD1. CDR1 is SGHNT and CDR2 is YENEEA in the germline V gene. This CDR3 spans 17 amino acids. Germline trimming cut 0 bases from V and 3 bases from J; bases unmatched to any gene: 5. The CDR3, as DNA: TGTGCCAGCAGCTTAGACTACGGGACAGGGTACACCGGGGAGCTGTTTTTT. Its translation is CASSLDYGTGYTGELFF.

This clonotype appeared many times. The chain carries TRBV7-9 and TRBJ1-2, with a possible D match to TRBD1 (5 bases). Between the trimmed V and J ends, which lost 5 bases and 3 bases, there was a span of 13 bases. CDR3 length: 14 amino acids. Germline V gene lookup returns CDR1 SEHNR and CDR2 FQNEAQ (reference sequence). The CDR3 is CASSGRGRDYGYTF. The DNA of the CDR3 is TGTGCCAGCAGCGGACGGGGACGGGACTATGGCTACACCTTC.

This clonotype appeared many times. The CDR3 DNA follows: TGCGCCAGCAGGGCGGGCCGATCTAACTATGGCTACACCTTC. This sequence encodes CASRAGRSNYGYTF. The chain recombines TRBV5-1 with TRBJ1-2, with D hard to call. V lost 5 bases and J lost 0, with 11 bases in between. This CDR3 has 14 residues. Germline V gene sequence: CDR1 SGHRS, CDR2 YFSETQ.

Worth noting for this clonotype: A much larger clone differs by one base, so this may be a read error. It is likely a read error, because the conserved phenylalanine at the end of the CDR3 is missing. The chain couples TRBV6-2 or TRBV6-3 to TRBJ2-1, with 11 bases fitting TRBD2. CDR1 is MNHEY, CDR2 SVGEGT, per germline. This CDR3 is 15 amino acids long. V shed 2 bases, J shed 11 bases, and the junction held 8 bases outside the gene matches. CDR3 sequence reads: CASSYGLSGGVQQFL. DNA of the CDR3: TGTGCCAGCAGTTACGGGCTTAGCGGGGGGGTCCAGCAGTTCTTG.

There are many counts of this clonotype. The chain couples TRBV5-1 to TRBJ1-1; 7 nucleotides align to TRBD1. Losses at the gene ends were 2 bases for V and 1 base for J; bases not matched to a gene: 11. The germline gives CDR1 SGHRS, CDR2 YFSETQ. This CDR3 region has 17 residues. CDR3 in DNA: TGCGCCAGCAGCTTTTTCCCCCGCGGACAGGCGAACACTGAAGCTTTCTTT. This codes for CASSFFPRGQANTEAFF.

This clonotype was seen repeatedly, ten times or more. Here the CDR3 reads CASSLGFRDRGDNEQFF. In DNA, the CDR3 is TGTGCCAGCAGCTTGGGTTTCCGGGACAGGGGAGACAATGAGCAGTTCTTC. The chain links TRBV7-2 to TRBJ2-1, with 10 bases fitting TRBD1. This CDR3 has 17 amino acids. Germline assignment: CDR1 SGHTA and CDR2 FQGNSA. V dropped 3 bases and J dropped 5; count of bases not matched to a gene: 10.